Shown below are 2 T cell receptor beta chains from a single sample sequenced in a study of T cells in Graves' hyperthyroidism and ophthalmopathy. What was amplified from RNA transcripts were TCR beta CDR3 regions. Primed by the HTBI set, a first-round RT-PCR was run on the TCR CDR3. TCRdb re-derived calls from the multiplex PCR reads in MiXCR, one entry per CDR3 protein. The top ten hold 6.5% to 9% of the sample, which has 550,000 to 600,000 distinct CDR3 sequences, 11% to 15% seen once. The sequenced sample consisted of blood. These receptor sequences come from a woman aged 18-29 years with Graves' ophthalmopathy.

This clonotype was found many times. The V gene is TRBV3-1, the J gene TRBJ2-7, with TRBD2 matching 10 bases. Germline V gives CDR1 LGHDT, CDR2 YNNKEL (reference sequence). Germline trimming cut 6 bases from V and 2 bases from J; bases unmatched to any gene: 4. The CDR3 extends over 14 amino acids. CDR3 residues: CASRPTSGAYEQYF. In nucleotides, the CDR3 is TGTGCCAGCAGACCTACTAGCGGGGCCTACGAGCAGTACTTC.

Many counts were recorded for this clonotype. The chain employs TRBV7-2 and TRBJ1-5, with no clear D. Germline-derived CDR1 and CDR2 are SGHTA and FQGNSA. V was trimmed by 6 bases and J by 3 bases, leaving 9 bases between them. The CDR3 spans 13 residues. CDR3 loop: CASSSFYNQPQHF. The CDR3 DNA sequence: TGTGCCAGCAGTTCCTTTTACAATCAGCCCCAGCATTTT. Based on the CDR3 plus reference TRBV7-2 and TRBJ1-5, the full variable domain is GAGVSQSPSNKVTEKGKDVELRCDPISGHTALYWYRQSLGQGLEFLIYFQGNSAPDKSGLPSDRFSAERTGGSVSTLTIQRTQQEDSAVYLCASSSFYNQPQHFGDGTRLSIL.